Given below is one T cell receptor beta chain in context. What this receptor recognizes is not known. Base-call qualities are not available, and no considerably larger clone is one nucleotide away. Collaborating institutions collected whole blood in K2EDTA tubes following their own protocols. For TCRbeta analysis, collaborators shipped samples in one of three forms: frozen whole blood, isolated PBMCs, or DNA extracted from either of those sample types. The data are from a study of blood T cell repertoires in COVID-19 (dated by TCRdb to the early 2020s). Study-level background: The collaborator samples originated in the United States, Italy and Spain and spanned the acute and convalescent phases of COVID-19. The prospective study material was composed of cDNA or gDNA derived from T cells, B-cell-depleted T cells, or PBMCs. The dataset comprised deeply sampled blood TCRbeta repertoires from subjects exposed to, actively infected with, or recovered from COVID-19. The repertoires were released in a freely available public database intended as a resource for research on the immune response to SARS-CoV-2. Samples came from the ongoing ImmuneRACE study (first 160 participants) plus 1,254 subjects from 6 global collaborators. A de-identified subject ID, COVID-19 status, age in years and sex were almost always included in the sample metadata. HLA class I and class II types, where available, came from metadata supplied by the sample provider rather than from assay-based typing.

The germline ends are 14 bases apart after V is trimmed by 1 base and J by 7 bases. The CDR3 holds 15 amino acids from the cysteine to the phenylalanine. Kept here is only the CDR3 DNA, which spans 45 bases and is read in frame from base 1. CDR1 and CDR2 are read off the germline V gene as KGHSH and LQKENI. TCRbeta CDR3 regions were amplified from genomic DNA by means of the immunoSEQ Assay, a bias-controlled multiplex PCR. The paper's processing steps were these. Nucleated cell counts per sample were estimated from amplification of reference gene primers within the assay. To quantify the absolute abundance of each unique TCRbeta CDR3 rearrangement, sequence reads were collapsed and filtered. For each sample, productive Simpson clonality was calculated as the square root of Simpson's diversity index over productive rearrangements. This immuneACCESS table, as held by TCRdb, lists in-frame sequences with V and J called but not all clones. Of the missing ones, under half trace to an unresolved V gene in checked studies; the others have no known cause. That table is the source of V, J and clone size, and D and trimming were worked out from the DNA. In this sample the table shows 100,000 or so clones, approximately 89% of which occur a single time. Of the sample, about 0.89% falls within the top ten clones.

Study-level results and caveats: The amount of clinical and demographic metadata varied by source and participant and was provided uncurated.

The sequence joins TRBV18 to TRBJ1-5; there is no confident call for the D gene. The source of this sequence is a man in his sixties with acute or convalescent COVID-19. Sequencing was carried out using peripheral blood. The DNA is TGTGCCAGCTCACCACTGGGCGGGTCGAGCCAGCCCCAGCATTTT. The translation is CASSPLGGSSQPQHF.